This TCR beta chain was sequenced during a study of OX40 agonist ivuxolimab in advanced cancers. The CDR3 has 13 residues. The germline V gene encodes CDR1 SGDLS and CDR2 YYNGEE. Trimming cost V 7 bases and J 0 bases, with 10 bases left between them. Using immunoSEQ multiplex PCR, the repertoire was profiled, and TCRdb retains in-frame clones only, with some absent. Among about 34,000 clones listed, 80% to 95% were seen once. The receptor's source is an adult with an advanced solid tumor such as melanoma, head and neck, liver or kidney cancer. The material was CD4+ or CD8+ T cells sorted from blood, obtained in a trial of the OX40 agonist ivuxolimab. The gene calls are TRBV9 and TRBJ1-2, with no clear D. DNA of the CDR3: TGTGCCAGCGGCGCCAGACCTAACTATGGCTACACCTTC. Its protein product is CASGARPNYGYTF.